The 21 T cell receptor beta chains reported below all come from one sample, sequenced in a study of control samples from healthy donors and cancer patients. Sequenced by immunoSEQ multiplex PCR; TCRdb stores in-frame clones only, minus some. The sample holds 150,000 or so clones, over 85% seen once. Sequenced: blood. The receptors stem from a man aged 18 to 30 in good health.

The chain carries TRBV5-5 and TRBJ2-7; D ambiguous. V lost 2 bases to trimming and J lost 4 bases, with 10 bases between them. The CDR3 contains 13 residues. Germline-derived CDR1 and CDR2 are SGHKS and YYEKEE (reference sequence). The CDR3 DNA reads as TGTGCCAGCAGCTTTTACCAATGGTACGAGCAGTACTTC. Protein sequence: CASSFYQWYEQYF.

The chain couples TRBV7-2 to TRBJ1-1; D gene uncertain. Germline CDR1 is SGHTA and CDR2 is FQGNSA. Trimming cost V 5 bases and J 1 base, with 11 bases left between them. This CDR3 is 14 amino acids long. CDR3 sequence: CASSPYTENTEAFF. CDR3 nucleotides: TGTGCCAGCAGCCCGTATACAGAGAACACTGAAGCTTTCTTT. Looking up the rest from reference TRBV7-2 and TRBJ1-1 gives the full variable domain: GAGVSQSPSNKVTEKGKDVELRCDPISGHTALYWYRQSLGQGLEFLIYFQGNSAPDKSGLPSDRFSAERTGGSVSTLTIQRTQQEDSAVYLCASSPYTENTEAFFGQGTRLTVV.

The chain has TRBV12-3 or TRBV12-4 and TRBJ1-5; D is ambiguous. The V and J ends lost 6 bases and 7 bases respectively, with 13 bases between them. CDR3 length: 13 residues. In DNA form, the CDR3 reads TGTGCCAGCAGCTCGTCGCACGGCCAGCCCCAGCATTTT. Translation gives CASSSSHGQPQHF.

The chain links TRBV19 to TRBJ1-5, with unresolved D. CDR1 and CDR2 from the germline V gene are LNHDA and SQIVND (reference sequence). This CDR3 contains 13 residues. The germline V and J ends were trimmed by 8 bases and 0 bases, with 8 bases remaining between them. This CDR3 reads CASGLVSNQPQHF. The CDR3 coding sequence is TGTGCCAGTGGGCTAGTTAGCAATCAGCCCCAGCATTTT.

This chain uses TRBV6-6 with TRBJ2-7; tentative D call: TRBD2 (5 bases). The V gene's germline CDR1 is MNHNY and CDR2 SVGAGI (reference sequence). The V end lost 5 bases, the J end lost 9 bases, and 14 bases lay between the germline ends. The CDR3 consists of 12 residues. The CDR3 sequence is CASSGSGVGQYF. CDR3 DNA: TGTGCCAGCAGTGGTTCCGGGGTCGGGCAGTACTTC.

Only one count was recorded for this clone. The chain couples TRBV9 to TRBJ1-4, with a possible D match to TRBD1 (5 bases). V shed 0 bases and J shed 3 bases, with 9 bases lying between them. Germline V gene lookup returns CDR1 SGDLS and CDR2 YYNGEE. The CDR3 has 15 residues. In nucleotides, the CDR3 is TGTGCCAGCAGCGTAGGGGGGAGGGCTAATGAAAAACTGTTTTTT. It encodes CASSVGGRANEKLFF.

This clone was recorded only once. The chain combines TRBV5-1 with TRBJ1-2; D may be TRBD1 (5 bases). The V end was cut by 1 base, the J end by 7 bases, with 11 bases between. The CDR3 extends over 13 amino acids. Germline CDR1 reads SGHRS; CDR2 reads YFSETQ. The CDR3 DNA reads TGCGCCAGCAGCTTGCTCGGGGCTGGTGGCTACACCTTC. The encoded protein is CASSLLGAGGYTF.

The J gene is TRBJ2-1, the V gene TRBV28, with D uncertain. The germline V and J ends were trimmed by 5 bases and 0 bases, with 5 bases remaining between them. Germline lookup yields CDR1 MDHEN and CDR2 SYDVKM. The CDR3 is 13 amino acids. CDR3 in DNA: TGTGCCAGCAGTCGGATCTCCTACAATGAGCAGTTCTTC. It translates to CASSRISYNEQFF. The full variable domain, completed using reference TRBV28 and TRBJ2-1, is DVKVTQSSRYLVKRTGEKVFLECVQDMDHENMFWYRQDPGLGLRLIYFSYDVKMKEKGDIPEGYSVSREKKERFSLILESASTNQTSMYLCASSRISYNEQFFGPGTRLTVL.

The chain joins TRBV19 to TRBJ2-7, with D possibly TRBD1 on 6 matching bases. Trimming removed 6 bases at V and 4 bases at J, with 19 bases between. Germline CDR1 reads LNHDA; CDR2 reads SQIVND (reference sequence). The CDR3 is made up of 15 amino acids. CDR3 in amino acids: CASRLGSRDTYEQYF. The DNA of the CDR3 is TGTGCCAGTAGGCTCGGAAGCAGGGACACTTACGAGCAGTACTTC.

V gene TRBV13 combines with J gene TRBJ2-7; 10 bases line up with TRBD2. V was clipped by 4 bases and J by 4 bases; unmatched bases: 22. The length of the CDR3 is 20 residues. CDR1 and CDR2 (germline): PRHDT, FYEKMQ (reference sequence). The CDR3 sequence is CASSSILGAGGLAGKYEQYF. The CDR3 DNA follows: TGTGCCAGCAGCTCGATTTTAGGAGCGGGGGGGCTCGCTGGGAAATACGAGCAGTACTTC.

The J gene is TRBJ1-1, the V gene TRBV4-1, with D perhaps TRBD1 (6 bases). This CDR3 has 16 amino acids. Deletions cut 1 base from V and 5 bases from J, with 17 bases between. From germline, CDR1 is MGHRA and CDR2 YSYEKL. The CDR3 sequence is CASSQVPRGANTEAFF. CDR3 DNA: TGCGCCAGCAGCCAAGTTCCAAGGGGGGCTAATACTGAAGCTTTCTTT.

V usage is TRBV6-5 and J usage is TRBJ2-5; D might be TRBD1 (7 bases). The CDR3 loop spans 15 amino acids. Germline lookup yields CDR1 MNHEY and CDR2 SVGAGI. The ends were cut back, 2 bases at V and 5 bases at J, with 15 bases in the middle. The CDR3 is CASSYGGGLGETQYF. CDR3 DNA: TGTGCCAGCAGTTACGGAGGGGGCCTCGGTGAGACCCAGTACTTC.

The rearrangement links TRBV13 to TRBJ2-5, with D possibly being TRBD1 (6 bases). V lost 0 bases, J lost 5 bases, and 13 bases lay in between. Germline-derived CDR1 and CDR2 are PRHDT and FYEKMQ (reference sequence). CDR3 length: 15 residues. CDR3 sequence reads: CASSLGDLRGETQYF. The CDR3 DNA is TGTGCCAGCAGCTTAGGCGATCTTAGGGGGGAGACCCAGTACTTC.

CDR3 sequence (DNA): TGTGCCAGCAGCTTACTGGGACAGGGGTTAATTGAAGCTTTCTTT. It specifies CASSLLGQGLIEAFF. This chain uses TRBV7-2 with TRBJ1-1, with 10 positions matching TRBD1. The ends lost 2 bases at V and 7 bases at J; junction bases unmatched: 7. From germline, CDR1 is SGHTA and CDR2 FQGNSA. The CDR3 is made up of 15 amino acids.

The rearrangement uses TRBV5-1 and TRBJ2-1; 10 bases match TRBD2. V was clipped by 0 bases and J by 6 bases; unmatched bases: 3. The germline CDR1 and CDR2 sequences are SGHRS and YFSETQ. The CDR3 is 15 amino acids. This chain's CDR3 is CASSLVSGGFNEQFF. The CDR3 nucleotides are TGCGCCAGCAGCTTGGTTAGCGGGGGGTTCAATGAGCAGTTCTTC.

This clone was found once. This chain uses TRBV2 with TRBJ1-2, with D perhaps TRBD1 (5 bases). Germline V gene data show CDR1 as SNHLY and CDR2 as FYNNEI. This CDR3 has 13 amino acids. Between the trimmed V and J ends, which lost 8 bases and 4 bases, there was a span of 14 bases. The DNA of the CDR3 is TGTGCCAGCGGGGGTGGCAAGACCTATGGCTACACCTTC. It is translated as CASGGGKTYGYTF.

This CDR3 is CASSRGDRGLVYF. CDR3 coding DNA: TGTGCCAGCAGCCGGGGGGACAGGGGGTTGGTGTACTTC. The V call is TRBV28, the J call TRBJ2-7, with TRBD1 matching over 11 bases. V lost 6 bases to trimming and J lost 12 bases; unmatched junction nucleotides: 10. Germline V gene sequence: CDR1 MDHEN, CDR2 SYDVKM. This CDR3 spans 13 amino acids.

This chain joins TRBV10-3 and TRBJ1-3; possible D gene TRBD1, 5 bases. From germline, CDR1 is ENHRY and CDR2 SYGVKD. The CDR3 runs 13 residues. The germline V and J ends were trimmed by 5 bases and 4 bases, with 9 bases remaining between them. CDR3 in amino acids: CAISPGRGNTIYF. Here the CDR3 DNA reads TGTGCCATCAGTCCGGGACGGGGAAACACCATATATTTT.

The genes are TRBV10-3 and TRBJ1-3; D possibly corresponds to TRBD1 (6 bases). The V end lost 6 bases, the J end lost 0 bases, and 6 bases lay between the germline ends. Germline V CDR1 and CDR2: ENHRY, SYGVKD. The CDR3 has 13 amino acids. The CDR3 sequence is CAIRDSSGNTIYF. CDR3 sequence (DNA): TGTGCCATCAGGGACAGCTCTGGAAACACCATATATTTT.

The rearrangement joins TRBV5-1 to TRBJ2-3, with 12 bases aligning to TRBD2. The V segment lost 2 bases and the J segment 4 bases; nucleotides outside the gene matches: 20. Per germline, CDR1 SGHRS and CDR2 YFSETQ. The CDR3 has 21 residues. The CDR3 loop is CASSLQGLGTSGWGHPDTQYF. The CDR3 DNA reads TGCGCCAGCAGCTTACAGGGACTTGGGACTAGCGGGTGGGGCCACCCAGATACGCAGTATTTT.

The chain couples TRBV7-2 to TRBJ1-3, with 7 bases lining up with TRBD1. This CDR3 region has 17 residues. V gave up 5 bases and J gave up 3 bases; unmatched junction bases: 13. CDR1 is SGHTA, CDR2 FQGNSA, per germline. Here the CDR3 reads CASSQIQGRFSGNTIYF. CDR3 nucleotide sequence: TGTGCCAGCAGCCAGATACAGGGGAGGTTCAGTGGAAACACCATATATTTT.